This T cell receptor (beta chain) is drawn from a study of early T cells in non-severe SARS-CoV-2 infection. Study background: RNA in bulk from unsorted whole blood was sequenced, and chains were unpaired.

Tagging with unique molecular identifiers was applied to individual cDNA molecules. TCRdb recomputed calls from the 5' RACE reads with MiXCR, one row per CDR3 protein. The repertoire has 35,000 to 45,000 distinct CDR3 sequences, approximately 6.6% of them found once; the top ten carry around 25%. Study findings and constraints: Missing private and CD4 specificities, VDJdb matching favored anti-spike CD8 responses.

Of note for this clonotype: What it binds is not known.

The CDR3 is 15 amino acids. Trimming took 4 bases from V and 3 from J; bases not matched to a gene: 8. CDR1 is ENHRY, CDR2 SYGVKD, per germline. The clonotype originates from an adult who was a healthcare worker with PCR-confirmed SARS-CoV-2 infection or an uninfected control (not recorded which). This chain joins TRBV10-3 and TRBJ1-1; 7 bases are shared with TRBD1. This specimen was whole blood, taken at baseline. The CDR3 is CAISGQQGKDTEAFF. In DNA form, the CDR3 reads TGTGCCATCAGTGGTCAACAGGGGAAGGACACTGAAGCTTTCTTT.